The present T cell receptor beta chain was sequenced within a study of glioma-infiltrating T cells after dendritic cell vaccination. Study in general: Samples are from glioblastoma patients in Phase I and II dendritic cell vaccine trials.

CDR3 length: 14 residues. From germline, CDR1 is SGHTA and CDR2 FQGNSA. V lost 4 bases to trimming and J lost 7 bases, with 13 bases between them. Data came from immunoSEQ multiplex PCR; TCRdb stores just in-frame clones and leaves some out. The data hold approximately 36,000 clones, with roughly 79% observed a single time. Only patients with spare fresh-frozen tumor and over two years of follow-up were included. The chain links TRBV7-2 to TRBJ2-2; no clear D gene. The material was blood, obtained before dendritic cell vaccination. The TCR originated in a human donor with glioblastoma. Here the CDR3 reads CASSSRPPVGELFF. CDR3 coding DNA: TGTGCCAGCAGCTCTAGGCCCCCAGTCGGGGAGCTGTTTTTT.